These T cell receptor beta chains were read from a single sample in a study of vaccination effects on CD4 cells after COVID-19. TCRdb's table, derived via immunoSEQ multiplex PCR, lists solely in-frame clones and lacks some. This table holds some 41,000 clones, roughly four fifths found once. No cognate antigen is known for these TCRs. The sample in question was CD4+ T cells from PBMCs cultured with SARS-CoV-2 spike peptides, obtained before COVID-19 vaccination. The source is a human donor who received a COVID-19 vaccine. Both conserved end residues are part of each CDR3. A D gene is named only where the DNA matches it firmly. Only some rows state a clone size, as once, few, many or a class for expanded clones.

-	-	TRBV6-5	TRBJ1-6	TGTGCCAGCAGCCCCTGGGGGGGATCACCCCTCCACTTT	CASSPWGGSPLHF
-	-	TRBV6-5	TRBJ1-4	TGTGCCAGCAGTCCCCGGAATGAAAAACTGTTTTTT	CASSPRNEKLFF
-	-	TRBV11-3	TRBJ2-2	TGTGCCAGCAGCCCTGCGCGGGGCGGGACCGGGGAGCTGTTTTTT	CASSPARGGTGELFF
-	-	TRBV28	TRBJ1-1	TGTGCCAGCAAGTTGGCTAACACTGAAGCTTTCTTT	CASKLANTEAFF
-	-	TRBV5-1	TRBJ2-5	TGCGCCAGCAGCTTGGCCGGTTCGGGACCGGATGGAGAGACCCAGTACTTC	CASSLAGSGPDGETQYF
-	TRBD1	TRBV15	TRBJ2-5	TGTGCCACCAGCAGGGACAGGGGTAAAGAGACCCAGTACTTC	CATSRDRGKETQYF
-	-	TRBV23-1	TRBJ1-1	TGCGCCAGCAGAGGAGGGGCGCGGAACACTGAAGCTTTCTTT	CASRGGARNTEAFF
-	-	TRBV27	TRBJ1-2	TGTGCCAGCAGTTATAAGGGTAACGGCTACACCTTC	CASSYKGNGYTF
-	-	TRBV27	TRBJ2-3	TGTGCCAGCAGTAATCGCCAACTCTGGGCAGATACGCAGTATTTT	CASSNRQLWADTQYF
-	TRBD1	TRBV18	TRBJ1-5	TGTGCCAGCTCTCTGGGACAGGGGGCCAATCAGCCCCAGCATTTT	CASSLGQGANQPQHF
-	-	TRBV3-1/TRBV3-2	TRBJ2-3	TGTGCCAGCAGCCAAGATCTAGGGGGAACTAGCACAGATACGCAGTATTTT	CASSQDLGGTSTDTQYF
-	TRBD1	TRBV7-9	TRBJ2-3	TGTGCCAGCAGCTTTAGGGACAGGGCGGGAGATACGCAGTATTTT	CASSFRDRAGDTQYF
-	-	TRBV19	TRBJ1-2	TGTGCCAGCAAAAGAGACCGGCTGGAGTATGGCTACACCTTC	CASKRDRLEYGYTF
-	-	TRBV19	TRBJ2-4	TGTGCCAGTAGTTCCCACAGGGAAGGCAAAAACATTCAGTACTTC	CASSSHREGKNIQYF
-	-	TRBV7-2	TRBJ2-1	TGTGCCAGCAGCCCCCCCTCCCCCCGCTATGAGCAGTTCTTC	CASSPPSPRYEQFF
-	TRBD2	TRBV2	TRBJ2-3	TGTGCCAGCAGTGTCTTCCTGAATCCGGGACTAGCGGGGATCACAGATACGCAGTATTTT	CASSVFLNPGLAGITDTQYF
-	TRBD2	TRBV12-5	TRBJ2-3	TGTGCTAGTGGTTTGGGGCAATCGGGAGGCGCAGATACGCAGTATTTT	CASGLGQSGGADTQYF
-	-	TRBV7-8	TRBJ1-5	TGTGCCAGCAGCCGAGGGGGTAGCAATCAGCCCCAGCATTTT	CASSRGGSNQPQHF
-	-	TRBV7-3	TRBJ1-1	TGTGCCAGCAGCTTAAGGGGGAACACTGAAGCTTTCTTT	CASSLRGNTEAFF
-	TRBD1	TRBV6-5	TRBJ1-5	TGTGCCAGCAGGGCCGGGACAGGCGGCAATCAGCCCCAGCATTTT	CASRAGTGGNQPQHF
-	-	TRBV30	TRBJ1-4	TGTGCCTGGAGTCCACAGAGTTTTGGAGAAAAACTGTTTTTT	CAWSPQSFGEKLFF
medium-sized	TRBD1	TRBV11-2	TRBJ2-2	TGTGCCAGCAGCCTCAAATCCGGGACAGGGGACACCGGGGAGCTGTTTTTT	CASSLKSGTGDTGELFF
-	-	TRBV9	TRBJ1-2	TGTGCCAGCAGCCGCCTGGACACGACGACTAACTATGGCTACACCTTC	CASSRLDTTTNYGYTF
-	TRBD1	TRBV6-6	TRBJ2-1	TGTGCCAGCAGTGTCCGGGACAGACAAAATGAGCAGTTCTTC	CASSVRDRQNEQFF
-	-	TRBV7-3	TRBJ2-1	TGTGCCAGCAGCGTAAAGGATAGGACTCAGCAGTTCTTC	CASSVKDRTQQFF
few	-	TRBV3-1/TRBV3-2	TRBJ1-5	TGTGCCAGCAGACAGTTGCAGGGCCCGGCCCGCGCTTATAGCAATCAGCCCCAGCATTTT	CASRQLQGPARAYSNQPQHF
-	TRBD1	TRBV18	TRBJ1-2	TGTGCCAGCTCCCCCTTGTTCCTTACAGGGGATGATGGCTACACCTTC	CASSPLFLTGDDGYTF
-	-	TRBV6-5	TRBJ2-5	TGTGCCAGCACCCCGGCAGGGTACCAAGAGACCCAGTACTTC	CASTPAGYQETQYF
-	-	TRBV3-1/TRBV3-2	TRBJ1-2	TGTGCCAGCAGCCAAGGGGGGGGATTGTATGGCTACACCTTC	CASSQGGGLYGYTF
-	TRBD2	TRBV5-4	TRBJ2-3	TGTGCCAGCAGCTCTGTAGCGGGGGGGCGGGGAGATACGCAGTATTTT	CASSSVAGGRGDTQYF
-	-	TRBV4-1	TRBJ2-2	TGCGCCAGCACCAAAGCACCGGGGTTCCTCACCGGGGAGCTGTTTTTT	CASTKAPGFLTGELFF
-	TRBD1	TRBV5-1	TRBJ2-2	TGCGCCAGCAGCCCCGGGACAGGAAGGATGTACACCGGGGAGCTGTTTTTT	CASSPGTGRMYTGELFF
few	-	TRBV5-1	TRBJ1-4	TGCGCCAGCAGGTCGGAGGGCGACACTAATGAAAAACTGTTTTTT	CASRSEGDTNEKLFF
-	-	TRBV9	TRBJ2-1	TGTGCCAGCAGCGTAGGGCAGCGTTCCTACAATGAGCAGTTCTTC	CASSVGQRSYNEQFF
once	TRBD1	TRBV7-8	TRBJ2-4	TGTGCCAGCAGCCACCGCCCGACAGGGGATGTTGGCAAAAACATTCAGTACTTC	CASSHRPTGDVGKNIQYF
-	-	TRBV10-3	TRBJ2-5	TGTGCCACCCAAAACGGGCAGTATCAAGAGACCCAGTACTTC	CATQNGQYQETQYF
-	-	TRBV6-1	TRBJ1-2	TGTGCCAGCAGTGAAGGTCAGGGCCTAACCTATGGCTACACCTTC	CASSEGQGLTYGYTF
once	-	TRBV7-8	TRBJ1-4	TGTGCCAGCAGCCTAAAAATAAGGACCCTCGGCGGGGGTGAAAAACTGTTTTTT	CASSLKIRTLGGGEKLFF
-	-	TRBV5-1	TRBJ2-1	TGCGCCAGCACCCGGGCCGGCTCTCTATTGGGCAATGAGCAGTTCTTC	CASTRAGSLLGNEQFF
-	TRBD1	TRBV7-3	TRBJ2-3	TGTGCCAGCAGCTTAATCCCGGACAGGGGGGGTGATACGCAGTATTTT	CASSLIPDRGGDTQYF
-	-	TRBV4-3	TRBJ2-5	TGCGCCAGCAGCCAAGAGGGTCTCGGCCCCGCGGGGCAAGAGACCCAGTACTTC	CASSQEGLGPAGQETQYF
-	-	TRBV12-3/TRBV12-4	TRBJ1-2	TGTGCCAGCAGCCGAATGGACTATGGCTACACCTTC	CASSRMDYGYTF
-	-	TRBV11-2	TRBJ2-5	TGTGCCAGCAGCTTTTCGCGGGAGACCCAGTACTTC	CASSFSRETQYF
-	-	TRBV24-1	TRBJ1-1	TGTGCCACCTCGGGGGCGAAGAACACTGAAGCTTTCTTT	CATSGAKNTEAFF
-	TRBD1	TRBV6-5	TRBJ2-5	TGTGCCAGCAGACAGGGACAGACGTACCAAGAGACCCAGTACTTC	CASRQGQTYQETQYF
-	-	TRBV5-1	TRBJ1-1	TGCGCCAGCAGTGAGGGAATGTCGAACACTGAAGCTTTCTTT	CASSEGMSNTEAFF
-	-	TRBV5-1	TRBJ2-5	TGCGCCAGCAGCTTGGGGGACGGGGGAGACGAGACCCAGTACTTC	CASSLGDGGDETQYF
-	-	TRBV6-5	TRBJ2-3	TGTGCCAGCAGTTACTCGACGGGGGCCACAGATACGCAGTATTTT	CASSYSTGATDTQYF
-	TRBD2	TRBV29-1	TRBJ2-3	TGCAGCCTCACTAGCGGGGGGAGCACAGATACGCAGTATTTT	CSLTSGGSTDTQYF
few	TRBD2	TRBV5-5	TRBJ2-2	TGTGCCAGCAGCGCTCTGACTAGCCCGGGGGAGCTGTTTTTT	CASSALTSPGELFF